The 23 T cell receptor beta chains listed next were all sequenced from one sample in a study of CD8+CD57+ T cells in acquired aplastic anemia. TCR beta VDJ combinations and CDR3 sequences were profiled from genomic DNA. TCRdb processed the reads anew with MiXCR; each CDR3 protein has one entry. The sample shows about 220,000 distinct CDR3 sequences, almost 35% of them seen only once. Sequencing used sorted CD4+, CD8+, or CD8+CD57+ T cells (not recorded which) from PBMCs. These receptor sequences come from a human donor in good health, serving as a control.

The chain uses TRBV6-1 and TRBJ2-7; D perhaps matches TRBD2 (5 bases). The J call may be mistaken, given a closer DNA end match to TRBJ2-1. The germline gives CDR1 MNHNS, CDR2 SASEGT. This CDR3 has 16 residues. CDR3 residues: CASSGRSAHSYNEQFF. The CDR3 DNA reads TGTGCCAGCAGTGGTCGTAGCGCCCACTCCTACAATGAGCAGTTCTTC.

The CDR3 sequence is CASSGQGAQGTEAFF. DNA for the CDR3: TGTGCCAGCAGTGGGCAGGGGGCGCAGGGCACTGAAGCTTTCTTT. This chain uses TRBV2 with TRBJ1-1; 8 positions agree with TRBD1. CDR1 and CDR2 from the germline V gene are SNHLY and FYNNEI. The CDR3 runs to 15 residues. V shed 4 bases and J 4 bases; nucleotides not matched to a gene: 8.

In this sample, this clonotype turned up many times. The gene calls are TRBV7-2 and TRBJ1-6, with unresolved D. The CDR3 extends over 15 amino acids. The V gene's germline CDR1 is SGHTA and CDR2 FQGNSA. V lost 4 bases and J 8 bases, leaving 15 bases between the germline ends. The CDR3: CASSSPRRADSPLHF. For the CDR3, the DNA is TGTGCCAGCAGCTCCCCCCGCCGGGCAGATTCACCCCTCCACTTT.

The chain's CDR3 is CASSHGQGGYSPLHF. The CDR3, as DNA: TGCGCCAGCAGCCACGGACAGGGCGGTTACTCACCCCTCCACTTT. J is TRBJ1-6 and V is TRBV5-1; TRBD1 agrees at 8 bases. Looked up from germline, CDR1 is SGHRS and CDR2 is YFSETQ. V lost 4 bases to trimming and J lost 10 bases; unmatched junction nucleotides: 10. CDR3 length: 15 residues.

This chain connects TRBV19 to TRBJ2-6, with TRBD1 matching 8 bases. V lost 8 bases, J lost 2 bases, and 5 bases stayed unmatched. Per the germline V gene, CDR1 is LNHDA and CDR2 is SQIVND (reference sequence). This CDR3 has 15 residues. The CDR3 region is CASGQGSAGANVLTF. In DNA form, the CDR3 reads TGTGCCAGTGGACAGGGCTCCGCTGGGGCCAACGTCCTGACTTTC. Combining the CDR3 with reference TRBV19 and TRBJ2-6 gives the whole variable domain DGGITQSPKYLFRKEGQNVTLSCEQNLNHDAMYWYRQDPGQGLRLIYYSQIVNDFQKGDIAEGYSVSREKKESFPLTVTSAQKNPTAFYLCASGQGSAGANVLTFGAGSRLTVL.

J is TRBJ2-2 and V is TRBV4-2, with D hard to call. Germline V lookup: CDR1 LGHNA, CDR2 YNFKEQ. V was cut by 2 bases and J by 1 base, with 11 bases left in between. The CDR3 covers 16 residues. CDR3 loop: CASSQWGGKNTGELFF. The CDR3 DNA reads TGTGCCAGCAGCCAATGGGGTGGGAAGAACACCGGGGAGCTGTTTTTT.

This clonotype occurred many times. The rearrangement joins TRBV2 to TRBJ1-2; 8 nucleotides agree with TRBD1. Germline CDR1 reads SNHLY; CDR2 reads FYNNEI. The CDR3 spans 18 residues. Unmatched junction bases numbered 14, after V lost 4 bases and J lost 1 base. In nucleotides, the CDR3 is TGTGCCAGCAGTGTGAACAGGGGGACCTCAACCATTAACTATGGCTACACCTTC. It specifies CASSVNRGTSTINYGYTF.

This clonotype was seen many times. This rearrangement joins TRBV7-2 to TRBJ2-7, with D perhaps matching TRBD1 (6 bases). The CDR3 extends over 15 amino acids. Per germline, CDR1 SGHTA and CDR2 FQGNSA. Trimming took 2 bases from V and 3 from J, leaving 14 bases between them. The DNA for the CDR3 is TGTGCCAGCAGCTTATTTAGAGGGGACAACTACGAGCAGTACTTC. Protein: CASSLFRGDNYEQYF.

The chain joins TRBV29-1 to TRBJ1-1, with D possibly matching TRBD1 (5 bases). The V and J ends lost 8 bases and 4 bases respectively, with 14 bases between them. Germline V gene data show CDR1 as SQVTM and CDR2 as ANQGSEA. This CDR3 contains 12 residues. CDR3 sequence (DNA): TGCAGCTTGTTGGAGGGGTCCACTGAAGCTTTCTTT. It is translated as CSLLEGSTEAFF.

This clonotype was detected only a few times. This chain links TRBV14 with TRBJ2-4, with a tentative D call TRBD1 (5 bases). The CDR3 has 15 residues. The V and J ends lost 3 bases and 6 bases respectively, with 15 bases between them. Germline loops: CDR1 SGHDN, CDR2 FVKESK. In nucleotides, the CDR3 is TGTGCCAGCAGCCAGCTTCCGGGTCAGGGAAACATTCAGTACTTC. Amino acids: CASSQLPGQGNIQYF.

There are many counts of this clonotype. The J gene is TRBJ1-2, the V gene TRBV7-2; no definite D call. Per germline, CDR1 SGHTA and CDR2 FQGNSA. This CDR3 has 16 amino acids. Deletions cut 1 base from V and 7 bases from J, with 19 bases between. The CDR3 DNA reads as TGTGCCAGCAGCTTAGTGGCAGGCCCCTTGGGGAGTGGCTACACCTTC. It specifies CASSLVAGPLGSGYTF.

This sequence joins TRBV6-6 and TRBJ2-7; maybe TRBD1 (6 bases). V lost 6 bases to trimming and J lost 4 bases, with 10 bases between them. The germline V gene has CDR1 MNHNY and CDR2 SVGAGI (reference sequence). The CDR3 length is 12 residues. The CDR3 bases are TGTGCCAGCAGCGCGGACAGTTACGAGCAGTACTTC. It yields the protein CASSADSYEQYF.

A few counts support this clonotype. The V and J genes are TRBV12-3 or TRBV12-4 and TRBJ2-3; possible D gene TRBD2, 5 bases. The V end lost 3 bases, the J end lost 3 bases, and 13 bases lay between the germline ends. The CDR3 runs 15 residues. The CDR3 nucleotides are TGTGCCAGCAGTTTTTCCGGGGAGAGGACAGATACGCAGTATTTT. Protein sequence: CASSFSGERTDTQYF.

At least ten counts were recorded for this clonotype. This sequence joins TRBV15 and TRBJ1-2, with D unclear. V shed 2 bases and J shed 4 bases, with 8 bases lying between them. Per germline, CDR1 LNHNV and CDR2 YYDKDF (reference sequence). The CDR3 contains 13 residues. CDR3 nucleotides: TGTGCCACCAGCAGACTTACGGGCTATGGCTACACCTTC. Translation: CATSRLTGYGYTF. Full variable domain (remainder filled in from reference TRBV15 and TRBJ1-2): DAMVIQNPRYQVTQFGKPVTLSCSQTLNHNVMYWYQQKSSQAPKLLFHYYDKDFNNEADTPDNFQSRRPNTSFCFLDIRSPGLGDTAMYLCATSRLTGYGYTFGSGTRLTVV.

This chain joins TRBV6-5 and TRBJ1-1; 8 bases line up with TRBD1. Trimming took 6 bases from V and 3 from J; bases not matched to a gene: 3. Looked up from germline, CDR1 is MNHEY and CDR2 is SVGAGI. CDR3 size: 13 residues. CDR3 loop: CASRGQVDTEAFF. CDR3 bases: TGTGCCAGCAGGGGACAGGTAGACACTGAAGCTTTCTTT.

There are many counts of this clonotype. V is TRBV20-1 and J is TRBJ1-4; no firm D call. The CDR3 loop spans 11 amino acids. Germline lookup yields CDR1 DFQATT and CDR2 SNEGSKA (reference sequence). The V end lost 1 base, the J end lost 6 bases, and 3 bases lay between the germline ends. The CDR3 spells CSARVDEKLFF. The CDR3 DNA is TGCAGTGCTAGAGTCGATGAAAAACTGTTTTTT.

This clonotype has just one count. The rearrangement uses TRBV20-1 and TRBJ2-5, with D possibly TRBD2 on 5 matching bases. The CDR3 length is 14 residues. The germline gives CDR1 DFQATT, CDR2 SNEGSKA (reference sequence). The V gene lost 3 bases and the J gene lost 9 bases, with 20 bases spanning the gap. The CDR3 bases are TGCAGTGCTAGGGTAGACCCCTCGGGAAGAGCCCAGTACTTC. It codes for CSARVDPSGRAQYF.

Points on this clonotype: The junction and the germline gene differ at one end; a read error may be behind it. V gene TRBV2 combines with J gene TRBJ2-2; D not certain. CDR1 SNHLY and CDR2 FYNNEI come from the germline V gene. This CDR3 has 15 residues. CDR3 bases: TGTGTCAGCAGTAGGGTCAGGCGGAACACCGGGGAGCTGTTTTTT. Protein sequence: CVSSRVRRNTGELFF.

Ten or more counts support this clonotype. This chain joins TRBV6-1 and TRBJ1-6, with D possibly TRBD1 on 6 matching bases. V lost 6 bases, J lost 5 bases, and 11 bases lay in between. The CDR3 loop spans 14 amino acids. In germline, CDR1 is MNHNS, CDR2 SASEGT. DNA for the CDR3: TGTGCCAGCAGCCGGACAGCTAATAATTCACCCCTCCACTTT. The encoded protein is CASSRTANNSPLHF.

Many counts were recorded for this clonotype. This chain connects TRBV12-3 or TRBV12-4 to TRBJ1-6; D gene uncertain. The V and J ends lost 3 bases and 5 bases respectively, with 8 bases between them. CDR3 length: 14 residues. The chain's CDR3 is CASSFSGNNSPLHF. DNA of the CDR3: TGTGCCAGCAGTTTCTCGGGAAATAATTCACCCCTCCACTTT.

This clonotype was found many times. V usage is TRBV19 and J usage is TRBJ2-3; D call uncertain. V dropped 1 base and J dropped 2 bases, with 7 bases sitting between them. This CDR3 is 14 amino acids long. Per the germline V gene, CDR1 is LNHDA and CDR2 is SQIVND (reference sequence). The CDR3 DNA is TGTGCCAGTAGTATAGGGCGGTTCACAGATACGCAGTATTTT. Protein sequence: CASSIGRFTDTQYF.

The chain employs TRBV27 and TRBJ2-1, with unresolved D. V was trimmed by 0 bases and J by 4 bases, leaving 7 bases between them. The CDR3 sequence is 14 residues long. CDR1 is MNHEY and CDR2 is SMNVEV in the germline V gene (reference sequence). This CDR3 is CASSLSAEYNEQFF. For the CDR3, the DNA is TGTGCCAGCAGTTTATCTGCGGAGTACAATGAGCAGTTCTTC.

This clonotype was detected ten times or more. A much more abundant neighbour one base away suggests this may be a read error. The chain recombines TRBV10-3 with TRBJ1-1; maybe TRBD1 (5 bases). The CDR3 extends over 13 amino acids. Germline-derived CDR1 and CDR2 are ENHRY and SYGVKD. V lost 7 bases to trimming and J lost 3 bases, with 12 bases between them. CDR3 sequence reads: CAITGRMDTEAFF. CDR3 sequence (DNA): TGTGCCATCACGGGACGGATGGACACTGAAGCTTTCTTT.